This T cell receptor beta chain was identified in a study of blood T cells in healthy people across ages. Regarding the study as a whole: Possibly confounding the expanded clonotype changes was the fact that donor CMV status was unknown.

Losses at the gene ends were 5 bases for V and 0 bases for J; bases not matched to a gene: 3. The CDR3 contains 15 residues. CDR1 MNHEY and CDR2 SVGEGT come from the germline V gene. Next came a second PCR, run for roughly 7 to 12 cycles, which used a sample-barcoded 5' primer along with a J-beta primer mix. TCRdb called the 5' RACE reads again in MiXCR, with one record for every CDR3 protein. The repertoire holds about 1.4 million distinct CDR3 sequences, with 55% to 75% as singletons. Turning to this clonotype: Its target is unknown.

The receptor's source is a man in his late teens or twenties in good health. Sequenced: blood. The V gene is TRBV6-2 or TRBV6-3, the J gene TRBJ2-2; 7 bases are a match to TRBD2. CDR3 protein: CASSGGLTNTGELFF. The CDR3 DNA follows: TGTGCCAGCAGTGGGGGACTAACGAACACCGGGGAGCTGTTTTTT.